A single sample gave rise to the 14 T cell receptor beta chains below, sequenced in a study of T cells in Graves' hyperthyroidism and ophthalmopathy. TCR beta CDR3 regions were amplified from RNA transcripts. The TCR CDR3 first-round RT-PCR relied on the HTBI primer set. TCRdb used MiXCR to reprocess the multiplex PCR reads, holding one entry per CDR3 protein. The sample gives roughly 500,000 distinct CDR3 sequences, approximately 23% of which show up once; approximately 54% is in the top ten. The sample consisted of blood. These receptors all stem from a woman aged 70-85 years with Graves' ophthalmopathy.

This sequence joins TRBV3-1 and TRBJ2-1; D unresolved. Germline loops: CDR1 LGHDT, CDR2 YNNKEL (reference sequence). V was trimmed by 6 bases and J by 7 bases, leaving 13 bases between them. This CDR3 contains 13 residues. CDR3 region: CASRRGVRNEQFF. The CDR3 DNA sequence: TGTGCCAGCAGGCGAGGCGTTCGGAATGAGCAGTTCTTC.

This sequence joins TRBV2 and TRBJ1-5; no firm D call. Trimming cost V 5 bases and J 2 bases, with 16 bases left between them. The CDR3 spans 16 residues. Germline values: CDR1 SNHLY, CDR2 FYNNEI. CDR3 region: CASSTDGYNGNQPQHF. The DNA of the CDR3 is TGTGCCAGCAGTACGGACGGATACAATGGCAATCAGCCCCAGCATTTT.

CDR3 DNA: TGCGCCAGCAGCCAGTACATGGTTACCTACGAGCAGTACTTC. Residues: CASSQYMVTYEQYF. The chain joins TRBV4-1 to TRBJ2-7; D ambiguous. This CDR3 has 14 amino acids. The germline V gene encodes CDR1 MGHRA and CDR2 YSYEKL. V lost 3 bases to trimming and J lost 2 bases, with 11 bases between them.

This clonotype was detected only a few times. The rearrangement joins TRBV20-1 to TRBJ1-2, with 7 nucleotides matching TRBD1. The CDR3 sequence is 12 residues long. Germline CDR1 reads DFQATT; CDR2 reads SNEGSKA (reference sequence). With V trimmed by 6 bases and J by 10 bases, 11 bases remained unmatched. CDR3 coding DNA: TGCAGTGCCCTGAATGACAGGGTGTACTACACCTTC. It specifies CSALNDRVYYTF.

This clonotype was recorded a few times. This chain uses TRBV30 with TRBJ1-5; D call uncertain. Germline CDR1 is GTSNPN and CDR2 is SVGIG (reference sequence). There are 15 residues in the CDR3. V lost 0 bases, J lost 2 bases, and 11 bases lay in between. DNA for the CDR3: TGTGCCTGGAGTGTATTGGGGAGCGGCAATCAGCCCCAGCATTTT. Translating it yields CAWSVLGSGNQPQHF. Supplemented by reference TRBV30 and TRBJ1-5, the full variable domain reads SQTIHQWPATLVQPVGSPLSLECTVEGTSNPNLYWYRQAAGRGLQLLFYSVGIGQISSEVPQNLSASRPQDRQFILSSKKLLLSDSGFYLCAWSVLGSGNQPQHFGDGTRLSIL.

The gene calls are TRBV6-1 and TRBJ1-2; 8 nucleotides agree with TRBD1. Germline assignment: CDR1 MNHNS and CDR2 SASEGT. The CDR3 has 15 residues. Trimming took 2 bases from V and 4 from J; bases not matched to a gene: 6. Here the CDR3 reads CASSEWEQGAYGYTF. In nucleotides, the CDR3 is TGTGCCAGCAGTGAATGGGAGCAGGGGGCCTATGGCTACACCTTC.

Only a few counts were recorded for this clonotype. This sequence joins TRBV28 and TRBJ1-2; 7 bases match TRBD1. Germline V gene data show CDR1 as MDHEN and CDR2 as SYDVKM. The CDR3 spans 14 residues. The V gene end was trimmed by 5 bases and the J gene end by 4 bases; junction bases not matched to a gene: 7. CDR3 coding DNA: TGTGCCAGCAGTGGCAGGGGGAGCTCCTATGGCTACACCTTC. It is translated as CASSGRGSSYGYTF.

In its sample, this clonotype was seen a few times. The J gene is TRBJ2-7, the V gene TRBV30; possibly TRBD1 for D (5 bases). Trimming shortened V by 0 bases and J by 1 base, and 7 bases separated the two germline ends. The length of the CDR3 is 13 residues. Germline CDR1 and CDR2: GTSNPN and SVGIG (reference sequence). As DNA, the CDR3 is TGTGCCTGGAGTGTACAGGAGTCCTACGAGCAGTACTTC. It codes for CAWSVQESYEQYF.

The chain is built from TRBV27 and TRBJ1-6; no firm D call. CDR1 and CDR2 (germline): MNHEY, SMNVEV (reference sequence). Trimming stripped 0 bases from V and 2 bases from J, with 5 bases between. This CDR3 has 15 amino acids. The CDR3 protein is CASSLSGPYNSPLHF. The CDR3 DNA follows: TGTGCCAGCAGTTTATCAGGACCCTATAATTCACCCCTCCACTTT.

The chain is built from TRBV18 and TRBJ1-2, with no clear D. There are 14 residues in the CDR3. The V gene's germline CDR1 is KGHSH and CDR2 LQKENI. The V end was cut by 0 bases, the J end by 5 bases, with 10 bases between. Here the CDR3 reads CASSPPNSRYGYTF. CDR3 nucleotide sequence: TGTGCCAGCTCACCACCGAACAGCCGGTATGGCTACACCTTC. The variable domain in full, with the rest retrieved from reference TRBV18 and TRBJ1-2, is NAGVMQNPRHLVRRRGQEARLRCSPMKGHSHVYWYRQLPEEGLKFMVYLQKENIIDESGMPKERFSAEFPKEGPSILRIQQVVRGDSAAYFCASSPPNSRYGYTFGSGTRLTVV.

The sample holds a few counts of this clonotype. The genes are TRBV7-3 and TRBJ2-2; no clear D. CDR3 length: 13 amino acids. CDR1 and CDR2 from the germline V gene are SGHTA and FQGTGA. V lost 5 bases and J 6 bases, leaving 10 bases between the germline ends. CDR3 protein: CASSNSGAGELFF. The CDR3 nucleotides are TGTGCCAGCAGCAACAGTGGTGCCGGGGAGCTGTTTTTT.

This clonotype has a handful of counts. The CDR3 loop is CASGAMGREQFF. CDR3 sequence (DNA): TGTGCCAGCGGTGCTATGGGTAGAGAGCAGTTCTTC. The chain uses TRBV9 and TRBJ2-1; D is unclear. Trimming stripped 7 bases from V and 10 bases from J, with 15 bases between. CDR1 SGDLS and CDR2 YYNGEE come from the germline V gene. This CDR3 is built from 12 residues.

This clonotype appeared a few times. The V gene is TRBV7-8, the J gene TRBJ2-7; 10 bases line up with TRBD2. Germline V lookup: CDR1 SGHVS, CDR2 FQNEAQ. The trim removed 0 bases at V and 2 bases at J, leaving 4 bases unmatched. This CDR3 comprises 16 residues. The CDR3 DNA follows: TGTGCCAGCAGCTTAGCCCCTAGCGGGGGAGCCTACGAGCAGTACTTC. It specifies CASSLAPSGGAYEQYF. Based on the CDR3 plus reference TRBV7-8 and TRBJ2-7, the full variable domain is GAGVSQSPRYKVAKRGQDVALRCDPISGHVSLFWYQQALGQGPEFLTYFQNEAQLDKSGLPSDRFFAERPEGSVSTLKIQRTQQEDSAVYLCASSLAPSGGAYEQYFGPGTRLTVT.

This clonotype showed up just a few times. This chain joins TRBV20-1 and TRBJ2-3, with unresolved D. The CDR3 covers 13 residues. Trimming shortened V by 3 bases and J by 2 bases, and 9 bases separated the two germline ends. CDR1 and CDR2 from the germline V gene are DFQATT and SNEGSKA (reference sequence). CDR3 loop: CSASRTPTDTQYF. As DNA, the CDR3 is TGCAGTGCTAGTCGAACCCCCACAGATACGCAGTATTTT.